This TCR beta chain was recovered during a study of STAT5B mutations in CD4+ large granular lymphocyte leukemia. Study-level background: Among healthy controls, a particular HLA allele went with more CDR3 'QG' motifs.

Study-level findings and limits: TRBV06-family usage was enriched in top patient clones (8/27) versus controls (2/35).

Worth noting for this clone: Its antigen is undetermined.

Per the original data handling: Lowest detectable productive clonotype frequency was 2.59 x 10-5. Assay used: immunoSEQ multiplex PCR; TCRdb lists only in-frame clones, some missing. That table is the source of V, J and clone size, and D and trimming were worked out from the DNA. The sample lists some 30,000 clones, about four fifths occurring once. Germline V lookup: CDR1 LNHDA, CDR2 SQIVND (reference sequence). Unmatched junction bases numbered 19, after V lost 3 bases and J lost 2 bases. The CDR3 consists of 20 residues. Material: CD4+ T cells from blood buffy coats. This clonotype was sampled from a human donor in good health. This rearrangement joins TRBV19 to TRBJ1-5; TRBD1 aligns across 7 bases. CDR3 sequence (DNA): TGTGCCAGTAGTATGTCGGACAGGTCCAGGCTACGAATAGGCAATCAGCCCCAGCATTTT. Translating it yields CASSMSDRSRLRIGNQPQHF.